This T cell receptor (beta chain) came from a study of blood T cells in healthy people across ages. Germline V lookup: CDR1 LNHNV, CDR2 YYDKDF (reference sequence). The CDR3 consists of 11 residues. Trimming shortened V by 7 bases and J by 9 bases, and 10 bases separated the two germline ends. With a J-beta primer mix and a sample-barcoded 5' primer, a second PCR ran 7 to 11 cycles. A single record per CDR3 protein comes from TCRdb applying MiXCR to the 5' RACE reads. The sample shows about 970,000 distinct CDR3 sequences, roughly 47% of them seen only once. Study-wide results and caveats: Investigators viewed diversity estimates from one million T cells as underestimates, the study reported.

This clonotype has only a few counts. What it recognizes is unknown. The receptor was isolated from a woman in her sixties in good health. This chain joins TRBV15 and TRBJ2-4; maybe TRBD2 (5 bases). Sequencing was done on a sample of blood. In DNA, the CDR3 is TGTGCCACCACGGAGGTGGGCATTCAGTACTTC. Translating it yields CATTEVGIQYF.